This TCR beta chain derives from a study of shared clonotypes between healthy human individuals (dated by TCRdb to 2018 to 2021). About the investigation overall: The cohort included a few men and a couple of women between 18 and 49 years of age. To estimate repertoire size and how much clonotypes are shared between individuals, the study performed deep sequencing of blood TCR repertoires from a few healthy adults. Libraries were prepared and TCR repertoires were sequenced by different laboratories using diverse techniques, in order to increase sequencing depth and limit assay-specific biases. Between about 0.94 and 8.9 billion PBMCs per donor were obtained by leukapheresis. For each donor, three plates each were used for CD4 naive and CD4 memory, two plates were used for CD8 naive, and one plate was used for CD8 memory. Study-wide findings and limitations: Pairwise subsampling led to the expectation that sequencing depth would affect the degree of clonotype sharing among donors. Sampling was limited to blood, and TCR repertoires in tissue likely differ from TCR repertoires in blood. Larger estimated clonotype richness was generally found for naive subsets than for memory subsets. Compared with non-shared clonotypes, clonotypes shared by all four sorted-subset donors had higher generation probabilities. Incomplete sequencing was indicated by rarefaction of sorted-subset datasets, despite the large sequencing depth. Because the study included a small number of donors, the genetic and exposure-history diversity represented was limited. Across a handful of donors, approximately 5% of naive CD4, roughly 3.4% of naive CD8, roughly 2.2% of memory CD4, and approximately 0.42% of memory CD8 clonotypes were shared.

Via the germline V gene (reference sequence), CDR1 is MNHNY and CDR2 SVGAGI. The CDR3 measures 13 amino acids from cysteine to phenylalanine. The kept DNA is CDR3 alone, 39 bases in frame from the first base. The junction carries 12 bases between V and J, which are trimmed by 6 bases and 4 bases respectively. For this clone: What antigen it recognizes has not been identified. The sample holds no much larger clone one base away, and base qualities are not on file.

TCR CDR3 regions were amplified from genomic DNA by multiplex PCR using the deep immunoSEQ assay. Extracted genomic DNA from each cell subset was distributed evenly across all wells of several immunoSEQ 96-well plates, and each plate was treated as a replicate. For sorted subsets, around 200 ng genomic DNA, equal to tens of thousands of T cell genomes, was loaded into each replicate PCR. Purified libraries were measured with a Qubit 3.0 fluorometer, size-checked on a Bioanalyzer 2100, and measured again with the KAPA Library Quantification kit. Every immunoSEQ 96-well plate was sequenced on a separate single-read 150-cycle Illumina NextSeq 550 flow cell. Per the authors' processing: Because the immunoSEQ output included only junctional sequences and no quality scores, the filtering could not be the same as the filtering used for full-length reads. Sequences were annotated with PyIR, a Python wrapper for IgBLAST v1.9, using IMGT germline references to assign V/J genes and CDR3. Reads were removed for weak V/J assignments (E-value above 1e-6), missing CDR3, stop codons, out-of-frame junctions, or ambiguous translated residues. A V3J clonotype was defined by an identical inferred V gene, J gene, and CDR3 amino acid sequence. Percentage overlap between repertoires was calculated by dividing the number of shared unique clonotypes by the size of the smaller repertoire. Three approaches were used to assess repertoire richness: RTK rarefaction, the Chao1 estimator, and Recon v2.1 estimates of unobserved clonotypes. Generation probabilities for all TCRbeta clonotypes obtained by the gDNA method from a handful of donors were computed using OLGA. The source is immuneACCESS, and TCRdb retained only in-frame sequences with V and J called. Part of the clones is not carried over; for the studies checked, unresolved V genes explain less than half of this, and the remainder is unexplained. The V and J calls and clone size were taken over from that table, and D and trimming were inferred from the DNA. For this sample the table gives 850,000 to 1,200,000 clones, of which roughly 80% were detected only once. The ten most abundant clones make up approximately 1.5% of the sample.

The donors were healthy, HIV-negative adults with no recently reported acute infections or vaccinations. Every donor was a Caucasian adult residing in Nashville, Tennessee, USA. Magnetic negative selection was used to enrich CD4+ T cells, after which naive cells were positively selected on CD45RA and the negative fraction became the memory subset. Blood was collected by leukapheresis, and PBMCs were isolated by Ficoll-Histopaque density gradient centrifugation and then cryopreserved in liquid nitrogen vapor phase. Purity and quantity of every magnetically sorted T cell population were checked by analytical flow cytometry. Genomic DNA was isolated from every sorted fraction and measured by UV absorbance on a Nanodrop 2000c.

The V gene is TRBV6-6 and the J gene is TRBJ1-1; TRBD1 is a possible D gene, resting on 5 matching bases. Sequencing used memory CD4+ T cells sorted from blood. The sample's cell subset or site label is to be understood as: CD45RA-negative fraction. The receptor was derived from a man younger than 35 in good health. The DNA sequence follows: TGTGCCAGCAGGGTAGGGGCGGCCACTGAAGCTTTCTTT. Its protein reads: CASRVGAATEAFF.